This T cell receptor beta chain was observed in a study of control samples from healthy donors and cancer patients (TCRdb year 2020). Libraries were built with the immunoSEQ multiplex PCR assay. TCRdb carries this immuneACCESS record with in-frame sequences only. Its versions omit some clonotypes, under half of them owing to an unresolved V gene in the studies checked, with the rest unexplained. The sample table lists roughly 150,000 clones, around 90% of them with a count of one. Of the sample, just under 5% is held by the ten largest clones. Regarding this clone: Its recognized antigen is unknown. Base quality data are lacking; no much larger clone is found one base away.

From its cysteine to its phenylalanine, the CDR3 spans 15 amino acids. The read is trimmed to its CDR3 DNA, 45 bases read in frame from base 1. From the germline V gene, CDR1 is MGHDK and CDR2 is SYGVNS. V ends up 5 bases short and J 5 bases short, with an unmatched junction base count of 9. In this chain, TRBV25-1 is recombined with TRBJ2-5; 9 central nucleotides agree with TRBD1. This receptor was identified in a man aged 25-40 years in good health. The sample comprised blood. The CDR3 region: CASSRGQGLMETQYF. DNA sequence: TGTGCCAGCAGTAGGGGACAGGGATTAATGGAGACCCAGTACTTC.